This TCR beta chain was obtained from a study of spatial heterogeneity in lung cancer. Points from the study as a whole: More often at tumor resection than at routine follow-up, ubiquitous expanded tumor TCRs were detected in the blood.

Each CDR3 protein is one row after TCRdb ran MiXCR on the 5' RACE reads. The table shows 2,500 to 3,000 distinct CDR3 sequences, with around 13% occurring only once. CDR3 length: 13 amino acids. Germline V lookup: CDR1 KGHSH, CDR2 LQKENI. This clonotype was found many times. Its antigen is currently unknown. One junction end disagrees with the germline gene, perhaps due to a read error. Time point described: sample taken at primary tumor resection. Tumor, nontumor lung or frozen PBMC supplied whole RNA, sequenced without sorting. The TCR comes from a male donor with early-stage non-small cell lung cancer. The material was PBMCs, obtained at surgery. The rearrangement uses TRBV18 and TRBJ2-3, with 7 positions matching TRBD1. CDR3 sequence: CASSPRGQDTQYF. CDR3 bases: TGTGCCAGCTCACCGAGGGGGCAAGATACCCAGTATTTT.